The 21 T cell receptor beta chains listed next were all sequenced from one sample in a study of shared clonotypes between healthy human individuals (dated by TCRdb to 2018 to 2021). The method was the immunoSEQ multiplex PCR assay. TCRdb provides this immuneACCESS table in a form limited to in-frame rearrangements. Some clones are lacking; in checked studies, under half of them reflect an unresolved V gene, and why the rest are absent is not known. For this sample there are roughly 2.5 million clones; roughly nine tenths appear just once. The ten most abundant clones make up about 0.13% of the sample. Source material: naive CD4+ T cells sorted from blood. The sample's cell subset or site, from its label and the paper: CD45RA+ positively selected. These receptors originate from a man aged 18 to 30 in good health.

The DNA for the CDR3 is TGTGCCAGCAGTTTCCTGGGGGGTTCCTACGAGCAGTACTTC. This translates into CASSFLGGSYEQYF. The chain carries TRBV7-6 and TRBJ2-7; a possible D gene is TRBD2 (6 bases). Looked up from germline, CDR1 is SGHVS and CDR2 is FNYEAQ. The CDR3 has 14 amino acids. The V end was cut by 6 bases, the J end by 1 base, with 13 bases between.

J is TRBJ2-7 and V is TRBV5-1; TRBD1 matches at 12 bases. With 5 bases clipped from V and 2 bases from J, the junction kept 2 bases outside the gene matches. The CDR3 runs to 14 residues. The V gene's germline CDR1 is SGHRS and CDR2 YFSETQ. The CDR3 loop reads CASRGTGGPYEQYF. DNA of the CDR3: TGCGCCAGCAGGGGGACAGGGGGCCCCTACGAGCAGTACTTC.

The chain uses TRBV7-2 and TRBJ2-7, with D tentatively TRBD1 (5 bases). The CDR3 is 14 amino acids. Germline CDR1 and CDR2: SGHTA and FQGNSA. Trimming shortened V by 4 bases and J by 6 bases, and 16 bases separated the two germline ends. CDR3 amino acids: CASSSGRLTGEQYF. The CDR3 nucleotides are TGTGCCAGCAGCTCAGGGCGCCTGACGGGCGAGCAGTACTTC.

This sequence joins TRBV7-2 and TRBJ1-2, with D possibly matching TRBD1 (5 bases). V lost 5 bases and J lost 2, with 18 bases in between. CDR1 SGHTA and CDR2 FQGNSA come from the germline V gene. The CDR3 totals 16 residues. Written as DNA, the CDR3 is TGTGCCAGCAGCCGAAACGCAGGGTATAGCAACTATGGCTACACCTTC. Amino acids: CASSRNAGYSNYGYTF.

This rearrangement joins TRBV5-1 to TRBJ2-1; D unresolved. The germline V gene encodes CDR1 SGHRS and CDR2 YFSETQ. V lost 3 bases to trimming and J lost 10 bases, with 11 bases between them. The length of the CDR3 is 12 residues. This CDR3 is CASSWGGEEQFF. The CDR3 DNA follows: TGCGCCAGCAGCTGGGGTGGGGAAGAGCAGTTCTTC. Full variable domain (remainder filled in from reference TRBV5-1 and TRBJ2-1): KAGVTQTPRYLIKTRGQQVTLSCSPISGHRSVSWYQQTPGQGLQFLFEYFSETQRNKGNFPGRFSGRQFSNSRSEMNVSTLELGDSALYLCASSWGGEEQFFGPGTRLTVL.

V and J are TRBV11-2 and TRBJ2-2; D is uncertain. Germline CDR1 is SGHAT and CDR2 is FQNNGV. The ends were cut back, 5 bases at V and 5 bases at J, with 12 bases in the middle. CDR3 length equals 14 residues. CDR3 loop: CASSRRMGTGELFF. The CDR3 coding sequence is TGTGCCAGCAGCCGACGAATGGGGACCGGGGAGCTGTTTTTT.

The V gene is TRBV6-5, the J gene TRBJ1-2, with D tentatively TRBD1 (6 bases). Germline V CDR1 and CDR2: MNHEY, SVGAGI. This CDR3 has 15 residues. Trimming cost V 8 bases and J 2 bases, with 18 bases left between them. Written as DNA, the CDR3 is TGTGCCAGCTACGCGATGGGGGCCCCGAACTATGGCTACACCTTC. Protein: CASYAMGAPNYGYTF.

The chain recombines TRBV9 with TRBJ2-7, with D perhaps TRBD2 (6 bases). Trimming left V 0 bases short and J 4 bases short, with 14 bases between. Germline loops: CDR1 SGDLS, CDR2 YYNGEE. This CDR3 contains 15 residues. DNA of the CDR3: TGTGCCAGCAGCGTAGGCGGGGCTTCGCCTTACGAGCAGTACTTC. Residues: CASSVGGASPYEQYF.

The chain has TRBV5-1 and TRBJ2-1, with 11 bases fitting TRBD2. The CDR3 runs to 15 residues. Germline loops: CDR1 SGHRS, CDR2 YFSETQ. Trimming removed 4 bases from V and 9 bases from J; junction bases left unmatched: 9. The CDR3 region is CASSPGTSGAGEQFF. The CDR3 DNA follows: TGCGCCAGCAGCCCGGGGACTAGCGGTGCGGGTGAGCAGTTCTTC.

The J gene is TRBJ2-2, the V gene TRBV5-6; D may be TRBD1 or TRBD2 (6 bases each). Germline V gene data show CDR1 as SGHDT and CDR2 as YYEEEE. The CDR3 is 16 residues long. V lost 1 base and J lost 7, with 17 bases in between. CDR3 protein: CASSLIRGARGGELFF. The CDR3 DNA is TGTGCCAGCAGCTTGATAAGGGGGGCGCGAGGCGGGGAGCTGTTTTTT. The variable domain in full, completed from reference TRBV5-6 and TRBJ2-2, reads DAGVTQSPTHLIKTRGQQVTLRCSPKSGHDTVSWYQQALGQGPQFIFQYYEEEERQRGNFPDRFSGHQFPNYSSELNVNALLLGDSALYLCASSLIRGARGGELFFGEGSRLTVL.

The table lists this clone with a few counts. The chain carries TRBV30 and TRBJ1-5; tentatively, D is TRBD1 (6 bases). Germline CDR1 is GTSNPN and CDR2 is SVGIG (reference sequence). Trimming removed 1 base at V and 3 bases at J, with 10 bases between. This CDR3 spans 14 amino acids. The CDR3 DNA reads as TGTGCCTGGAGTGGGGACAAAACCAATCAGCCCCAGCATTTT. The encoded protein is CAWSGDKTNQPQHF.

The chain carries TRBV6-5 and TRBJ1-2; 8 nucleotides line up with TRBD1. The CDR3 consists of 13 residues. Germline values: CDR1 MNHEY, CDR2 SVGAGI. With 5 bases clipped from V and 7 bases from J, the junction kept 6 bases outside the gene matches. The CDR3 nucleotides read TGTGCCAGCAGTGGTGGACAGGGCGGTGGCTACACCTTC. Translated: CASSGGQGGGYTF.

The chain carries TRBV10-2 and TRBJ1-2, with a possible D match to TRBD1 (5 bases). Between the trimmed V and J ends, which lost 6 bases and 8 bases, there was a span of 16 bases. The length of the CDR3 is 13 residues. Germline V gene sequence: CDR1 WSHSY, CDR2 SAAADI. CDR3 sequence reads: CASRRPQGWGYTF. The CDR3 nucleotides read TGCGCCAGCAGGAGACCCCAGGGCTGGGGCTACACCTTC.

As DNA, the CDR3 is TGTGCCAGTAGTGTCAGAAGACAGCTCCCACCTACCTACGAGCAGTACTTC. Encoded protein: CASSVRRQLPPTYEQYF. V is TRBV19 and J is TRBJ2-7, with D maybe TRBD1 (5 bases). There are 17 residues in the CDR3. Germline V gene lookup returns CDR1 LNHDA and CDR2 SQIVND (reference sequence). Between the trimmed V and J ends, which lost 5 bases and 2 bases, there was a span of 22 bases.

This clone was picked up one time. The chain is built from TRBV5-4 and TRBJ2-5; a possible D gene is TRBD2 (5 bases). Germline CDR1 SGHNT, CDR2 YYREEE (reference sequence). Trimming removed 4 bases at V and 5 bases at J, with 9 bases between. This CDR3 has 12 residues. This CDR3 is CASSRDSETQYF. For the CDR3, the DNA is TGTGCCAGCAGCCGGGATTCGGAGACCCAGTACTTC.

The V gene is TRBV19, the J gene TRBJ1-4, with no clear D. The V gene lost 1 base and the J gene lost 8 bases, with 8 bases spanning the gap. Germline V gives CDR1 LNHDA, CDR2 SQIVND (reference sequence). CDR3 size: 13 residues. CDR3: CASSIGTKEKLFF. Written as DNA, the CDR3 is TGTGCCAGTAGTATAGGTACAAAGGAAAAACTGTTTTTT.

V is TRBV6-5 and J is TRBJ1-3; 9 positions match TRBD1. The length of the CDR3 is 14 residues. Germline V gene data show CDR1 as MNHEY and CDR2 as SVGAGI. Unmatched junction bases numbered 3, after V lost 5 bases and J lost 4 bases. The CDR3 bases are TGTGCCAGCAGTCCCGGGACAGGGGGAAACACCATATATTTT. Translation gives CASSPGTGGNTIYF.

This sequence joins TRBV28 and TRBJ2-2; weak D call: TRBD1 (5 bases). Germline V lookup: CDR1 MDHEN, CDR2 SYDVKM. The CDR3 has 14 residues. The V gene lost 6 bases and the J gene lost 1 base, with 9 bases spanning the gap. Here the CDR3 DNA reads TGTGCCAGCAGCCGACAGAAGAACACCGGGGAGCTGTTTTTT. It specifies CASSRQKNTGELFF.

The V call is TRBV30, the J call TRBJ2-7; 7 nucleotides match TRBD2. Germline lookup yields CDR1 GTSNPN and CDR2 SVGIG (reference sequence). With V trimmed by 2 bases and J by 0 bases, 4 bases remained unmatched. The CDR3 has 14 amino acids. The DNA for the CDR3 is TGTGCCTGGAGTCCCGGGACTATCTCCTACGAGCAGTACTTC. It is translated as CAWSPGTISYEQYF.

The chain carries TRBV14 and TRBJ2-1; 7 bases align to TRBD1. Germline V lookup: CDR1 SGHDN, CDR2 FVKESK. The V segment lost 4 bases and the J segment 15 bases; nucleotides outside the gene matches: 12. There are 13 residues in the CDR3. Written as DNA, the CDR3 is TGTGCCAGCAGCCCAACCCAGCCGGGACAGACGTTCTTC. Amino acids: CASSPTQPGQTFF. The full variable domain, in which reference TRBV14 and TRBJ2-1 provide the parts outside the CDR3, is EAGVTQFPSHSVIEKGQTVTLRCDPISGHDNLYWYRRVMGKEIKFLLHFVKESKQDESGMPNNRFLAERTGGTYSTLKVQPAELEDSGVYFCASSPTQPGQTFFGPGTRLTVL.

The rearrangement links TRBV28 to TRBJ1-1; TRBD1 might be the D (6 bases). Looked up from germline, CDR1 is MDHEN and CDR2 is SYDVKM. The CDR3 contains 12 residues. V lost 1 base and J lost 11, with 11 bases in between. This CDR3 reads CASSLLGGDAFF. The DNA for the CDR3 is TGTGCCAGCAGTTTATTAGGGGGTGACGCTTTCTTT.